This TCR beta chain was found in a study of T cells expressing NK-cell markers. Findings and caveats of the study: In several donors, these clonotypes also led the CD3+CD56-NKG2C+ fraction.

Production of TCR beta cDNA relied on 5'RACE template switching with UMIs. TCRdb reprocessed the 5' RACE reads and stores each CDR3 protein as one record, lacking DNA. This repertoire includes roughly 350,000 distinct CDR3 sequences. The CDR3 covers 13 residues. From germline, CDR1 is SNHLY and CDR2 FYNNEI. Remarks on this clonotype: What it binds is not known.

The chain uses TRBV2 and TRBJ1-2. The sequenced material came from blood T cells: a sorted CD56 or NKG2C T cell subset, CD4+ or CD8+ T cells, or bulk PBMC T cells (not recorded which). This clonotype was sampled from a man aged 18-70 years in good health. CDR3 region: CASSVREVNGYTF.